This TCR beta chain was captured by sequencing in a study of T cell responses to AZD1222 COVID-19 vaccine (dated by TCRdb to the early 2020s). At the level of the whole study: A total of 230 to 250 trial participants underwent TCR sequencing, of whom around 200 received two doses of AZD1222 and some 26 received two doses of the MenACWY control vaccine. Trial participants were enrolled by age into 18-55, 56-69 and 70-plus year subgroups, with roughly 150, 30 and 60 TCR-sequenced participants respectively.

Details on this clone: No cognate antigen has been identified for it. No much larger clone exists at a distance of one base, and base qualities are not known.

This specimen's time point label, interpreted: about 28 days (+/-7) after the second vaccine dose. Because spike-specific TCR depth and breadth did not differ between the two schedules, AZD1222 recipients who got a second dose at roughly 4 weeks were pooled with those who got a second dose at roughly 12 weeks. Samples from vaccinated people were obtained from the UK trials COV001 and COV002, which included a single-blind randomized controlled phase 2/3 trial of AZD1222 (ChAdOx1 nCoV-19) in healthy adults. For TCRbeta chain sequencing, PBMC samples from trial participants were taken at day 0 and at day 28 after the second dose. CDR1 and CDR2, per the germline V gene, are MNHNS and SASEGT. Clipping removes 3 bases from V and 4 bases from J, with 6 as the unmatched junction base count. The CDR3 numbers 15 residues from cysteine through phenylalanine. Only CDR3 DNA is held: 45 bases, read in frame from base 1.

The CDR3 regions of human TCRbeta chains were subjected to immunosequencing. Turning to the authors' computational methods: Repertoire TCRs were matched against a reference library of SARS-CoV-2-specific TCRs generated with the MIRA antigen-specificity platform. Breadth was defined as the fraction of unique TCRs that were SARS-CoV-2-associated. Depth was defined as the fraction of total T cells that were SARS-CoV-2-associated. Using the MIRA data, every spike-specific TCR was mapped to the spike region that the TCR reacted to and assigned to either a CD4 or a CD8 class. Log10-transformed breadth and depth values were compared by one-way ANOVA with Sidak's multiple comparisons tests. In its TCRdb copy, this immuneACCESS table keeps in-frame sequences only and misses some clones. Where compared with another copy, unresolved V genes explain less than half of these, and the others have no known cause. V, J and clone size derive from that table, while D and trimming were established from the DNA sequence. The sample data list about 180,000 clones, and 85% to 95% of these were observed just once. Roughly 1.7% of the sample comes from the top ten.

The investigation overall reported the following: No day 14 peak-response samples were available, so repertoires were characterized only after the peak T cell response. In the small 56-69-year group, the increase in depth fell short of significance, most likely because of low power. Nearly half of unique spike-specific TCRs reportedly recognized epitopes outside regions mutated in the B.1.351 and B.1.1.7 variants. After two AZD1222 doses, spike-specific TCR breadth and depth were significantly higher than at day 0 and than in MenACWY recipients. The vaccine-associated CD4 TCRs covered the entire spike protein, and the dominant responses fell in regions 160-218 and 743-854. Conclusions about previously exposed vaccinees are limited because only six or seven AZD1222 recipients were SARS-CoV-2 seropositive at baseline. Participants were mostly white British and included more females than males, and it was suggested by the authors that clonal diversity may have been underestimated.

The V and J segments used are TRBV6-1 and TRBJ2-7, with TRBD1 matching 10 junction bases. This sample comprised peripheral blood, obtained 28 days after the second AZD1222 dose. The TCR comes from an adult who received the AZD1222 COVID-19 vaccine. CDR3 loop: CASSEGTGVFYEQYF. The DNA sequence follows: TGTGCCAGCAGTGAGGGGACAGGGGTTTTTTACGAGCAGTACTTC.